A selection of T cell receptor beta chains follows, all from one sample in a study. Via MiXCR, TCRdb re-called the 5' RACE reads, giving one row per CDR3 protein. The sample consists of about 32,000 distinct CDR3 sequences, approximately 25% of them appearing once. Sequences were obtained from memory CD4+ T cells sorted from blood. The source of these receptors is a female donor with breast cancer. The CDR3 runs from the conserved cysteine through the conserved F or W. The D gene is left open where the match is weak. Expanded clones get a size class; other rows say once, few or many, or leave the size out.

size: many
D: .
J: TRBJ2-2
V: TRBV10-1
DNA: TGCGCCAGCAGTGAATCGGCTGCCGGGGAGCTGTTTTTT
CDR3: CASSESAAGELFF

size: few
D: TRBD2
J: TRBJ2-1
V: TRBV20-1
DNA: TGCAGTGCGCCAGTGGCTAGCGGGGGGAGCTCCTACAATGAGCAGTTCTTC
CDR3: CSAPVASGGSSYNEQFF

size: few
D: .
J: TRBJ2-7
V: TRBV5-1
DNA: TGCGCCAGCAGCTTTTACGGGTCAAGCTCCTACGAGCAGTACTTC
CDR3: CASSFYGSSSYEQYF

size: .
D: .
J: TRBJ2-7
V: TRBV7-9
DNA: TGTGCCAGCAGCCCCCGGGACACGGGTTCCTACGAGCAGTACTTC
CDR3: CASSPRDTGSYEQYF

size: medium-sized
D: TRBD1
J: TRBJ2-3
V: TRBV6-1
DNA: TGTGCCAGCAGTGGGGACAGCCTCACAGATACGCAGTATTTT
CDR3: CASSGDSLTDTQYF

size: many
D: TRBD2
J: TRBJ2-3
V: TRBV27
DNA: TGTGCCAGCAGTCCATTAGCGGGGGGCACAGATACGCAGTATTTT
CDR3: CASSPLAGGTDTQYF

size: .
D: .
J: TRBJ1-4
V: TRBV9
DNA: TGTGCCAGCAGCGCCTCCGGGGCAGTCCATGAAAAACTGTTTTTT
CDR3: CASSASGAVHEKLFF

size: .
D: .
J: TRBJ1-1
V: TRBV28
DNA: TGTGCCAGCAGTTTCAGGGGAGCGGCGAACACTGAAGCTTTCTTT
CDR3: CASSFRGAANTEAFF

size: .
D: .
J: TRBJ1-1
V: TRBV7-9
DNA: TGTGCCAGCAGCTTAGAGGGATGGAGCACTGAAGCTTTCTTT
CDR3: CASSLEGWSTEAFF

size: few
D: .
J: TRBJ1-2
V: TRBV5-5
DNA: TGTGCCAGCAGCTTGAACAGGAGATATGGCTACACCTTC
CDR3: CASSLNRRYGYTF

size: many
D: TRBD1
J: TRBJ2-6
V: TRBV9
DNA: TGTGCCAGCAGCGTAGTTAGGACAGGGGACACGCTTTCTGGGGCCAACGTCCTGACTTTC
CDR3: CASSVVRTGDTLSGANVLTF

size: many
D: TRBD2
J: TRBJ2-7
V: TRBV5-1
DNA: TGCGCCAGCAGCTTCGGGATGGGCGGGAGTTACTACGAGCAGTACTTC
CDR3: CASSFGMGGSYYEQYF

size: medium-sized
D: .
J: TRBJ1-1
V: TRBV4-1
DNA: TGCGCCAGCAGCCAAGGGAGCCCATACACTGAAGCTTTCTTT
CDR3: CASSQGSPYTEAFF

size: few
D: .
J: TRBJ2-5
V: TRBV24-1
DNA: TGTGCCACCAGTCTAAACAGCGAGACCCAGTACTTC
CDR3: CATSLNSETQYF

size: .
D: .
J: TRBJ2-3
V: TRBV24-1
DNA: TGTGCCACCAGTGTTGGGCCAGATACGCGGTATTTT
CDR3: CATSVGPDTRYF

size: few
D: TRBD1
J: TRBJ1-2
V: TRBV20-1
DNA: TGCAGTGCCAAACGGCGACAGGGGACCCTTTATGGCTACACCTTC
CDR3: CSAKRRQGTLYGYTF

size: few
D: .
J: TRBJ2-7
V: TRBV27
DNA: TGTGCCAGCAGTTTGACAGAAAGTAGCTCCTACGAGCAGTACTTC
CDR3: CASSLTESSSYEQYF

size: .
D: TRBD2
J: TRBJ2-5
V: TRBV6-5
DNA: TGTGCCAGCAGTTACTCGACTAGCGGGGGAGAGACCCAGTACTTC
CDR3: CASSYSTSGGETQYF

size: .
D: .
J: TRBJ1-1
V: TRBV6-6
DNA: TGTGCCAGCAGTTACAGCGTGACAATGAACACTGAAGCTTTCTTT
CDR3: CASSYSVTMNTEAFF

size: many
D: .
J: TRBJ2-4
V: TRBV9
DNA: TGTGCCAGCAGCGCCCCCCGGGGAGGAAACATTCAGTACTTC
CDR3: CASSAPRGGNIQYF

size: .
D: .
J: TRBJ2-7
V: TRBV28
DNA: TGTGCCAGCAGTTTAGCGGATGCTGCCTACGAGCAGTACTTC
CDR3: CASSLADAAYEQYF

size: .
D: .
J: TRBJ1-3
V: TRBV28
DNA: TGTGCCAGCAGTTTAAATCCAGGGGCTGGAAACACCATATATTTT
CDR3: CASSLNPGAGNTIYF

size: many
D: .
J: TRBJ2-5
V: TRBV9
DNA: TGTGCCAGCAGCCGAGACTCGGGAAGGGGGCAAGAGACCCAGTACTTC
CDR3: CASSRDSGRGQETQYF

size: .
D: TRBD1
J: TRBJ1-3
V: TRBV7-9
DNA: TGTGCCAGCAGCGCCCTCCGGGACAGGGGCCTCTCTGGAAACACCATATATTTT
CDR3: CASSALRDRGLSGNTIYF

size: .
D: .
J: TRBJ2-3
V: TRBV20-1
DNA: TGCAGTGCTAACAGGGATGGCACAGATACGCAGTATTTT
CDR3: CSANRDGTDTQYF

size: medium-sized
D: TRBD2
J: TRBJ2-1
V: TRBV4-1
DNA: TGCGCCAGCAGCCAGCGGGGGACCGGCTACAATGAGCAGTTCTTC
CDR3: CASSQRGTGYNEQFF

size: once
D: .
J: TRBJ1-1
V: TRBV4-1
DNA: TGCGCCAGCAGCCAAGACATACGCACGAACACTGAAGCTTTCTTT
CDR3: CASSQDIRTNTEAFF

size: many
D: TRBD1
J: TRBJ2-2
V: TRBV6-5
DNA: TGTGCCAGCAGTTACTCGACAGGGCTGACCGGGGAGCTGTTTTTT
CDR3: CASSYSTGLTGELFF